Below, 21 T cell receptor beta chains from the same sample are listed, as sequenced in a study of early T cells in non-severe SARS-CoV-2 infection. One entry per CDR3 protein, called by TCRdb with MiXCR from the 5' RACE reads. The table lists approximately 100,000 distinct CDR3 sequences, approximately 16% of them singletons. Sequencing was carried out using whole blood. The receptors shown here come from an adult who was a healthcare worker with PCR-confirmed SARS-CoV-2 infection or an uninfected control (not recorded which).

The CDR3 is CSVCQKGFRTEAFF. DNA of the CDR3: TGCAGCGTTTGTCAGAAGGGGTTTAGGACTGAAGCTTTCTTT. This rearrangement joins TRBV29-1 to TRBJ1-1; D may be TRBD1 (5 bases). V was clipped by 5 bases and J by 5 bases, with 18 bases between them. Germline V gene data show CDR1 as SQVTM and CDR2 as ANQGSEA. CDR3 length: 14 residues. Full variable domain (missing parts from reference TRBV29-1 and TRBJ1-1): SAVISQKPSRDICQRGTSLTIQCQVDSQVTMMFWYRQQPGQSLTLIATANQGSEATYESGFVIDKFPISRPNLTFSTLTVSNMSPEDSSIYLCSVCQKGFRTEAFFGQGTRLTVV.

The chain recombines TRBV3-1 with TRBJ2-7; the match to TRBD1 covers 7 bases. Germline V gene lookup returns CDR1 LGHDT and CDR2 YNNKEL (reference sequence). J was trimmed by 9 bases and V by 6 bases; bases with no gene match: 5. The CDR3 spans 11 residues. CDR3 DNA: TGTGCCAGCAGTACAGGGGCCGGGCAGTACTTC. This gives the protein CASSTGAGQYF.

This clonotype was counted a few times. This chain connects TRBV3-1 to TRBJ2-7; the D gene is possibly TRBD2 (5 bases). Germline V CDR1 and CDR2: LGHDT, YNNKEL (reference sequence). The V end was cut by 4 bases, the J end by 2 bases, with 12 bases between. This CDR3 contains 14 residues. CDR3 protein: CASSPRRRTYEQYF. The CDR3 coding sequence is TGTGCCAGCAGCCCTCGCCGGAGGACCTACGAGCAGTACTTC.

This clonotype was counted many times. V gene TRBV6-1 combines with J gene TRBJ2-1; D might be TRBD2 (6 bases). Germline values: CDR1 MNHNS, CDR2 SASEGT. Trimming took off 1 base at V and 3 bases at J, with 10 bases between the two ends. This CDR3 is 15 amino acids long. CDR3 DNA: TGTGCCAGCAGTGAAGGGAGGGAGTACTACAATGAGCAGTTCTTC. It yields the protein CASSEGREYYNEQFF.

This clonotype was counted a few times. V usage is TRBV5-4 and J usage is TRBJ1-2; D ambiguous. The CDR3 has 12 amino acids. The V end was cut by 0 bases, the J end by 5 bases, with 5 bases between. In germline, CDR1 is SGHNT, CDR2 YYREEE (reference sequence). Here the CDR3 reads CASSLESYGYTF. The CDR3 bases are TGTGCCAGCAGCTTGGAAAGTTATGGCTACACCTTC.

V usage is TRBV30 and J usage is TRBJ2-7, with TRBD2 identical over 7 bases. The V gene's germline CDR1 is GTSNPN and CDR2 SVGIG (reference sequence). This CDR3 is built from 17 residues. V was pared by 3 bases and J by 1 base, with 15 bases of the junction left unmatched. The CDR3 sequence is CAWSPTPQVAGSYEQYF. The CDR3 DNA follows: TGTGCCTGGAGCCCAACCCCCCAGGTAGCGGGTTCCTACGAGCAGTACTTC.

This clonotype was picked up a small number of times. In nucleotides, the CDR3 is TGTGCCAGCAGCTTACCGGGGGCGAACGGGGAGCTGTTTTTT. Protein sequence: CASSLPGANGELFF. The chain is built from TRBV7-9 and TRBJ2-2, with D possibly being TRBD1 or TRBD2 (6 bases each). This CDR3 has 14 amino acids. Germline lookup yields CDR1 SEHNR and CDR2 FQNEAQ (reference sequence). The V gene lost 2 bases and the J gene lost 7 bases, with 11 bases spanning the gap.

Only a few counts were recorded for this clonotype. The CDR3 coding sequence is TGTGCCAGCAGCCTAAGACAGGGTAGAGTATCTGGGGCCAACGTCCTGACTTTC. Translating it yields CASSLRQGRVSGANVLTF. The chain carries TRBV7-8 and TRBJ2-6; TRBD1 agrees at 7 bases. The CDR3 runs to 18 residues. Losses at the gene ends were 5 bases for V and 1 base for J; bases not matched to a gene: 11. The germline gives CDR1 SGHVS, CDR2 FQNEAQ.

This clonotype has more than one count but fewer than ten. CDR3 in DNA: TGTGCCAGCAGTTACTCGAGTGTAGTACCGTTCTTC. It translates to CASSYSSVVPFF. J is TRBJ2-1 and V is TRBV6-2 or TRBV6-3; no reliable D call. Trimming shortened V by 0 bases and J by 15 bases, and 12 bases separated the two germline ends. The CDR3 spans 12 residues. Germline-derived CDR1 and CDR2 are MNHEY and SVGEGT.

In nucleotides, the CDR3 is TGCGCCAGCAGCTCTTCCGGGACACCCCAAGAGACCCAGTACTTC. Translated, it gives CASSSSGTPQETQYF. The chain carries TRBV5-1 and TRBJ2-5; tentatively, D is TRBD1 (6 bases). Germline V gene data show CDR1 as SGHRS and CDR2 as YFSETQ. This CDR3 comprises 15 residues. The V and J ends lost 3 bases and 1 base respectively, with 13 bases between them. Looking up the rest from reference TRBV5-1 and TRBJ2-5 gives the full variable domain: KAGVTQTPRYLIKTRGQQVTLSCSPISGHRSVSWYQQTPGQGLQFLFEYFSETQRNKGNFPGRFSGRQFSNSRSEMNVSTLELGDSALYLCASSSSGTPQETQYFGPGTRLLVL.

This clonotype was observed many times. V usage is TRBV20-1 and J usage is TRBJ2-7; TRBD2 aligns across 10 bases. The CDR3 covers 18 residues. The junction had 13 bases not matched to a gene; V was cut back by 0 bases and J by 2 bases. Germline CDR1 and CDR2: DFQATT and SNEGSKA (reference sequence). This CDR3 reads CSARDPSASGSIAYEQYF. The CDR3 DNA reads TGCAGTGCTAGAGATCCATCGGCTAGCGGGAGTATCGCCTACGAGCAGTACTTC.

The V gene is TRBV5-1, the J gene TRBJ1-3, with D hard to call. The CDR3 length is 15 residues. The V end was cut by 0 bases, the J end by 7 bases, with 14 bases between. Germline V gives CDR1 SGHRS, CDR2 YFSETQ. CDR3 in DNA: TGCGCCAGCAGCTTGGGGGTCCGCACCGGGAACACCATATATTTT. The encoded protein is CASSLGVRTGNTIYF.

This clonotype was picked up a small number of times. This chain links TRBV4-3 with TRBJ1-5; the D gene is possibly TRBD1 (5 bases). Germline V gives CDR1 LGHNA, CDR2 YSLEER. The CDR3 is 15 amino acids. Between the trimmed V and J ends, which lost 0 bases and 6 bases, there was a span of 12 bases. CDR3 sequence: CASSQDVGVRQPQHF. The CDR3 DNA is TGCGCCAGCAGCCAAGATGTGGGGGTCCGTCAGCCCCAGCATTTT.

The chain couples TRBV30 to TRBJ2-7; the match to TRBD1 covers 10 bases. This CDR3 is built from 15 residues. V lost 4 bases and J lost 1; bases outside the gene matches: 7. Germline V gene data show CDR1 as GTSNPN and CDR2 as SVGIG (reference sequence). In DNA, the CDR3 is TGTGCCTGGATATTTCCGGGACAGGGGTCCTACGAGCAGTACTTC. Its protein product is CAWIFPGQGSYEQYF.

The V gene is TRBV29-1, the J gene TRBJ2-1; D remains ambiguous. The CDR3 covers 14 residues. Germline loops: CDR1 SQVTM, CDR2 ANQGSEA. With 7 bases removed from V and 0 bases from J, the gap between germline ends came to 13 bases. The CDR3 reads CSDVLRGSYNEQFF. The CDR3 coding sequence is TGCAGCGATGTACTCCGTGGCTCCTACAATGAGCAGTTCTTC.

The CDR3 region has the DNA TGTGCCAGCAGTGAAGGGACTAGCGGGACCTACGAGCAGTACTTC. Translating gives CASSEGTSGTYEQYF. V usage is TRBV2 and J usage is TRBJ2-7; 12 bases match TRBD2. J gave up 2 bases and V 1 base, and 0 bases lay outside the gene matches. CDR1 and CDR2 from the germline V gene are SNHLY and FYNNEI. This CDR3 has 15 amino acids.

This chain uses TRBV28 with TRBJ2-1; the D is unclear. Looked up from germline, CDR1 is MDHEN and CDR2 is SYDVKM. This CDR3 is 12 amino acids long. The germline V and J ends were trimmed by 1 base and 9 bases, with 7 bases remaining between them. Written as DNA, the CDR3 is TGTGCCAGCAGTTTATCTCTGGTTGAGCAGTTCTTC. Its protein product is CASSLSLVEQFF.

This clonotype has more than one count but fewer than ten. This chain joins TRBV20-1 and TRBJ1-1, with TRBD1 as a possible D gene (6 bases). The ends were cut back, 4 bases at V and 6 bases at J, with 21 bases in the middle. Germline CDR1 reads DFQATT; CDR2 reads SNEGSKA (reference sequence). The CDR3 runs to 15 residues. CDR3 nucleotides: TGCAGTGCTATAATCCCGGGGGGGCTCGGGGCTGAAGCTTTCTTT. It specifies CSAIIPGGLGAEAFF.

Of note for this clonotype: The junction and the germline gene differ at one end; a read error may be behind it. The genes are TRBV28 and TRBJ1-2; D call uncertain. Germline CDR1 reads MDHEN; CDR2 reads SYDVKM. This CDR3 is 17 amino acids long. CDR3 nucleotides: TGTGCCAGCAGTTCCAGGACCGATGCCGATTGGAACTATGGCTACTCCTTC. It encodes CASSSRTDADWNYGYSF.

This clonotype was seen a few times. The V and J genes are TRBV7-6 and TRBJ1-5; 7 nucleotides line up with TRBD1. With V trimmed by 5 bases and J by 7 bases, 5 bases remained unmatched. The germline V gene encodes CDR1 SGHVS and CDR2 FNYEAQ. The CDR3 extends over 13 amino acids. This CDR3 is CASSQQGLQPQHF. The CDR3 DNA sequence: TGTGCCAGCAGCCAACAGGGGTTACAGCCCCAGCATTTT.

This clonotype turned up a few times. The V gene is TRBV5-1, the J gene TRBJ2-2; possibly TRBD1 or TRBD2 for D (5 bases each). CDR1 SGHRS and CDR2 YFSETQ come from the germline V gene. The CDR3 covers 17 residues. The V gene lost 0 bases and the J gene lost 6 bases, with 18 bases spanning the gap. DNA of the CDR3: TGCGCCAGCAGCTTGGATGGGCCGGGACCCAGGTCCGGGGAGCTGTTTTTT. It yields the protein CASSLDGPGPRSGELFF. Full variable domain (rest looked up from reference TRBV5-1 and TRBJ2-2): KAGVTQTPRYLIKTRGQQVTLSCSPISGHRSVSWYQQTPGQGLQFLFEYFSETQRNKGNFPGRFSGRQFSNSRSEMNVSTLELGDSALYLCASSLDGPGPRSGELFFGEGSRLTVL.